Each of the 25 T cell receptor beta chains below was sequenced from the same sample in a study of CD8 T cells in Susac syndrome. RNA amounts of about 0.5 to 1 ug underwent reverse transcription with random hexamers. From the immunoSEQ multiplex PCR reads, TCRdb called clonotypes with MiXCR, one entry per CDR3 protein. Here the sample spans some 120,000 distinct CDR3 sequences, approximately 94% being singletons. Sequencing was performed on CD4+ T cells from PBMCs. These receptors were obtained from a human donor in good health.

This clonotype was observed once. V and J are TRBV5-1 and TRBJ2-3, with 12 bases lining up with TRBD2. Germline trimming cut 3 bases from V and 4 bases from J; bases unmatched to any gene: 6. The V gene's germline CDR1 is SGHRS and CDR2 YFSETQ. The CDR3 is 16 residues long. CDR3 in DNA: TGCGCCAGCAGCTCGAAGACTAGCGGGAGCGCAGATACGCAGTATTTT. Its translation is CASSSKTSGSADTQYF.

This chain uses TRBV20-1 with TRBJ2-7, with 8 nucleotides matching TRBD2. V shed 5 bases and J 0 bases; nucleotides not matched to a gene: 12. Germline CDR1 and CDR2: DFQATT and SNEGSKA (reference sequence). The CDR3 is 16 amino acids. The CDR3 loop is CSAPSGASGLSYEQYF. The CDR3 DNA follows: TGCAGTGCTCCCTCAGGGGCTAGCGGGCTCTCCTACGAGCAGTACTTC.

The count of this clonotype is one. This chain connects TRBV10-3 to TRBJ2-7; tentative D call: TRBD1 (7 bases). V shed 11 bases and J shed 5 bases, with 19 bases lying between them. CDR1 and CDR2 from the germline V gene are ENHRY and SYGVKD. The CDR3 totals 13 residues. The CDR3 nucleotides read TGTGCCGTTGGGGGGCAGGGGGGCGACGAGCAGTACTTC. It translates to CAVGGQGGDEQYF.

V and J are TRBV5-6 and TRBJ1-1, with 9 positions matching TRBD1. From germline, CDR1 is SGHDT and CDR2 YYEEEE. The ends lost 3 bases at V and 6 bases at J; junction bases unmatched: 9. This CDR3 spans 15 amino acids. The CDR3 DNA is TGTGCCAGCAGCTGGGACAGGGTCGGCTTTCCTGAAGCTTTCTTT. This sequence encodes CASSWDRVGFPEAFF.

The genes are TRBV5-4 and TRBJ2-2; 9 nucleotides align to TRBD2. The J segment lost 5 bases and the V segment lost 4 bases, leaving 9 bases of the junction unmatched. Germline lookup yields CDR1 SGHNT and CDR2 YYREEE (reference sequence). CDR3 size: 16 residues. The CDR3 protein is CASSGAGGAGTGELFF. DNA of the CDR3: TGTGCCAGCAGCGGCGCGGGAGGGGCTGGGACCGGGGAGCTGTTTTTT.

This sequence joins TRBV20-1 and TRBJ1-2, with a tentative D call TRBD1 (5 bases). V lost 0 bases, J lost 12 bases, and 14 bases lay in between. In germline, CDR1 is DFQATT, CDR2 SNEGSKA (reference sequence). The CDR3 consists of 12 residues. The CDR3 region has the DNA TGCAGTGCTAGAGAGGGGGAGGGCGGCCACACCTTC. It yields the protein CSAREGEGGHTF.

The genes are TRBV6-2 or TRBV6-3 and TRBJ2-5, with unresolved D. Germline V lookup: CDR1 MNHEY, CDR2 SVGEGT. The CDR3 consists of 17 residues. Trimming stripped 2 bases from V and 5 bases from J, with 21 bases between. DNA for the CDR3: TGTGCCAGCAGTTACATCGGTTTCAGGACCGGTCGGGAGACCCAGTACTTC. Residues: CASSYIGFRTGRETQYF.

V is TRBV7-2 and J is TRBJ1-6; D gene uncertain. Trimming left V 0 bases short and J 0 bases short, with 6 bases between. Per germline, CDR1 SGHTA and CDR2 FQGNSA. This CDR3 region has 16 residues. The CDR3 coding sequence is TGTGCCAGCAGCTTAGCCTGGAGCTCCTATAATTCACCCCTCCACTTT. Translating it yields CASSLAWSSYNSPLHF.

The chain employs TRBV6-2 or TRBV6-3 and TRBJ2-1; the D is unclear. CDR1 MNHEY and CDR2 SVGEGT come from the germline V gene. V was clipped by 0 bases and J by 7 bases, with 10 bases between them. The CDR3 consists of 14 residues. CDR3 protein: CASSYSVYRNEQFF. The CDR3 DNA is TGTGCCAGCAGTTACTCAGTTTACCGAAATGAGCAGTTCTTC.

V gene TRBV9 combines with J gene TRBJ2-1, with a weak D call TRBD2 (7 bases). V dropped 4 bases and J dropped 8 bases, with 22 bases sitting between them. The CDR3 loop spans 16 amino acids. Germline CDR1 SGDLS, CDR2 YYNGEE. The CDR3 DNA reads as TGTGCCAGCAGCCCCATGGGCGGGGGCGTAGGAGATGAGCAGTTCTTC. It codes for CASSPMGGGVGDEQFF.

The J gene is TRBJ2-1, the V gene TRBV4-2, with 10 bases aligning to TRBD2. CDR1 is LGHNA and CDR2 is YNFKEQ in the germline V gene. The ends lost 4 bases at V and 10 bases at J; junction bases unmatched: 10. This CDR3 is 15 amino acids long. CDR3 amino acids: CASSPSLAGVREQFF. As DNA, the CDR3 is TGTGCCAGCAGCCCCAGTCTAGCGGGAGTCAGGGAGCAGTTCTTC.

Turning to this clonotype: The junction departs from the called germline gene at one end, perhaps through a read error. The rearrangement links TRBV12-3 or TRBV12-4 to TRBJ2-1, with 11 bases that match TRBD2. This CDR3 has 14 residues. CDR3: CASNLAGGHNEQFF. CDR3 coding DNA: TGTGCCAGCAATTTAGCGGGGGGGCACAATGAGCAGTTCTTC.

A single count supports this clonotype. The chain uses TRBV3-1 and TRBJ1-1; D is uncertain. The CDR3 runs to 16 residues. V lost 1 base and J 1 base, leaving 13 bases between the germline ends. Germline values: CDR1 LGHDT, CDR2 YNNKEL (reference sequence). The CDR3 loop is CASSQVRRAGNTEAFF. CDR3 in DNA: TGTGCCAGCAGCCAAGTTAGGAGGGCGGGGAACACTGAAGCTTTCTTT.

The chain combines TRBV27 with TRBJ2-3; D is uncertain. The CDR3 contains 13 residues. The V gene lost 5 bases and the J gene lost 4 bases, with 10 bases spanning the gap. The V gene's germline CDR1 is MNHEY and CDR2 SMNVEV (reference sequence). The CDR3 protein is CASSLKPPDTQYF. CDR3 DNA: TGTGCCAGCAGTCTCAAGCCCCCAGATACGCAGTATTTT.

The chain employs TRBV20-1 and TRBJ1-5; the D gene is possibly TRBD1 (5 bases). V lost 0 bases and J lost 13, with 13 bases in between. The CDR3 has 12 residues. The germline V gene has CDR1 DFQATT and CDR2 SNEGSKA (reference sequence). In nucleotides, the CDR3 is TGCAGTGCTAGAGATCTAGGGGCTCTTCAGCATTTT. Its protein product is CSARDLGALQHF.

The chain combines TRBV28 with TRBJ2-7; D could derive from TRBD1 or TRBD2 (5 bases each). The CDR3 extends over 13 amino acids. Trimming pared 7 bases from V and 5 bases from J, leaving 15 bases between. In germline, CDR1 is MDHEN, CDR2 SYDVKM. CDR3 nucleotides: TGTGCCAGCACCCTAATGGGGGTCCACGAGCAGTACTTC. Residues: CASTLMGVHEQYF.

The genes are TRBV6-7 and TRBJ1-6; tentative D call: TRBD1 (6 bases). TRBV6-7 is an open reading frame, and its role is uncertain. V was cut by 2 bases and J by 0 bases, with 14 bases left in between. CDR3 length: 18 residues. DNA for the CDR3: TGTGCCAGCAGTTACCGGCCACAGGGAGGCTCCTATAATTCACCCCTCCACTTT. Translating gives CASSYRPQGGSYNSPLHF.

The genes are TRBV9 and TRBJ1-4, with D possibly TRBD1 on 5 matching bases. The germline V gene has CDR1 SGDLS and CDR2 YYNGEE. Trimming removed 4 bases at V and 1 base at J, with 14 bases between. The CDR3 runs 16 residues. CDR3 coding DNA: TGTGCCAGCAGCCCAGGAGGGACGGGAACTAATGAAAAACTGTTTTTT. Translating gives CASSPGGTGTNEKLFF.

Only one count was recorded for this clonotype. The chain is built from TRBV29-1 and TRBJ2-2; D perhaps matches TRBD1 (6 bases). Trimming pared 3 bases from V and 7 bases from J, leaving 21 bases between. The CDR3 consists of 16 residues. Germline loops: CDR1 SQVTM, CDR2 ANQGSEA. The DNA for the CDR3 is TGCAGCGTTGACCCCGGTCCAGGGGTATACAGCGGGGAGCTGTTTTTT. It codes for CSVDPGPGVYSGELFF.

The chain couples TRBV7-9 to TRBJ1-1; 7 positions agree with TRBD1. Germline CDR1 and CDR2: SEHNR and FQNEAQ (reference sequence). The ends lost 5 bases at V and 3 bases at J; junction bases unmatched: 6. The CDR3 runs to 14 residues. The CDR3 here is CASSPTGADTEAFF. CDR3 DNA sequence: TGTGCCAGCAGCCCTACAGGGGCAGACACTGAAGCTTTCTTT.

V usage is TRBV9 and J usage is TRBJ2-1; 9 positions agree with TRBD2. The V gene end was trimmed by 1 base and the J gene end by 8 bases; junction bases not matched to a gene: 4. The CDR3 totals 14 residues. Germline V gives CDR1 SGDLS, CDR2 YYNGEE. Here the CDR3 reads CASSVIAGVDEQFF. The CDR3 bases are TGTGCCAGCAGCGTAATAGCGGGAGTCGATGAGCAGTTCTTC.

This chain connects TRBV30 to TRBJ1-5, with D unresolved. Deletions cut 4 bases from V and 2 bases from J, with 18 bases between. This CDR3 region has 16 residues. Germline values: CDR1 GTSNPN, CDR2 SVGIG (reference sequence). The CDR3 loop reads CAWTEGFFGGNQPQHF. CDR3 nucleotide sequence: TGTGCCTGGACGGAAGGATTTTTTGGTGGCAATCAGCCCCAGCATTTT.

The gene calls are TRBV5-1 and TRBJ2-1; a weak D match, TRBD1 (6 bases). V was pared by 0 bases and J by 2 bases, with 9 bases between. Germline V gene lookup returns CDR1 SGHRS and CDR2 YFSETQ. The CDR3 extends over 15 amino acids. In DNA, the CDR3 is TGCGCCAGCAGCTTGGTCGACAGGACCTACAATGAGCAGTTCTTC. As protein: CASSLVDRTYNEQFF.

V and J are TRBV3-1 and TRBJ1-1, with TRBD1 identical over 11 bases. Germline values: CDR1 LGHDT, CDR2 YNNKEL (reference sequence). V shed 0 bases, J shed 10 bases, and the junction held 1 base outside the gene matches. The CDR3 sequence is 13 residues long. The CDR3 bases are TGTGCCAGCAGCCAAGAGGGGACAGGGGGAGCTTTCTTT. It specifies CASSQEGTGGAFF.

The genes are TRBV20-1 and TRBJ2-1, with D possibly being TRBD1 or TRBD2 (5 bases each). Germline V gene data show CDR1 as DFQATT and CDR2 as SNEGSKA (reference sequence). V lost 3 bases and J lost 0, with 9 bases in between. CDR3 length equals 14 residues. The CDR3 here is CSASPGGSYNEQFF. CDR3 DNA: TGCAGTGCTAGCCCTGGGGGCTCCTACAATGAGCAGTTCTTC.